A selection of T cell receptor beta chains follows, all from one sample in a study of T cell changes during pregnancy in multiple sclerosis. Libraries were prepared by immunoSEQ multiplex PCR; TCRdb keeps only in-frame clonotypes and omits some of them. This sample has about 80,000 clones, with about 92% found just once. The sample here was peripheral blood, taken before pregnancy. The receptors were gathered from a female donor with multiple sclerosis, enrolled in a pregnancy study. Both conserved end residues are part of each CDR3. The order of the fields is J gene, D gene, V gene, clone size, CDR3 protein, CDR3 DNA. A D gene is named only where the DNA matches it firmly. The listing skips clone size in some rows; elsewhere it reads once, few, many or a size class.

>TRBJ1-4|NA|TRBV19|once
CASSTPGGSTNEKLFF
TGTGCCAGTAGTACCCCCGGGGGGTCAACTAATGAAAAACTGTTTTTT
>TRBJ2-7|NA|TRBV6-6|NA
CASSLPVNSYEQYF
TGTGCCAGCAGTCTCCCGGTGAACTCCTACGAGCAGTACTTC
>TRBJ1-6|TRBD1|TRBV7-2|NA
CASSLQGSNNSPLHF
TGTGCCAGCAGCCTACAGGGGAGCAATAATTCACCCCTCCACTTT
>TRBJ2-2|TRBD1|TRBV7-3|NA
CASSLTGDTGELFF
TGTGCCAGCAGCTTGACAGGGGACACCGGGGAGCTGTTTTTT
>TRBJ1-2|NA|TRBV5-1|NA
CASSLAVGAAEGYTF
TGCGCCAGCAGCTTGGCCGTTGGGGCGGCTGAAGGCTACACCTTC
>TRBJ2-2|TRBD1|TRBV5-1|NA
CASSREGANTGELFF
TGCGCCAGCAGTCGTGAGGGGGCTAACACCGGGGAGCTGTTTTTT
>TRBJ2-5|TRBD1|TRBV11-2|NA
CASSRYQGEGTRGETQYF
TGTGCCAGCAGCCGTTACCAGGGGGAAGGGACGAGGGGAGAGACCCAGTACTTC
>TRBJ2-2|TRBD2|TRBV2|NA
CASSSGGNTGELFF
TGTGCCAGCAGTAGCGGGGGGAACACCGGGGAGCTGTTTTTT
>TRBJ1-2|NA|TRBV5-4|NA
CASSSSLGAPNYGYTF
TGTGCCAGCAGCAGCTCCCTAGGGGCCCCTAACTATGGCTACACCTTC
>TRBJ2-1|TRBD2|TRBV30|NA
CAETSGSYNEQFF
TGTGCGGAGACTAGCGGAAGCTACAATGAGCAGTTCTTC
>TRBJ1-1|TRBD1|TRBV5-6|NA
CASSFNRGTEAFF
TGTGCCAGCAGCTTTAACAGGGGGACTGAAGCTTTCTTT
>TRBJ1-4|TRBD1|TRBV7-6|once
CASSSGLTGGREKLFF
TGTGCCAGCAGCTCAGGCTTAACAGGGGGCCGGGAAAAACTGTTTTTT
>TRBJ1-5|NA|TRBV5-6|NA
CASSRSEGTSWINQPQHF
TGTGCCAGCAGCCGCTCAGAGGGGACTTCCTGGATCAATCAGCCCCAGCATTTT
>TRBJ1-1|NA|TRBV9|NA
CASSPWDNQNTEAFF
TGTGCCAGCAGCCCCTGGGACAACCAGAACACTGAAGCTTTCTTT
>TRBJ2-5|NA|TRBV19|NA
CASRFGTHLQETQYF
TGTGCCAGTAGATTCGGGACTCATCTCCAAGAGACCCAGTACTTC
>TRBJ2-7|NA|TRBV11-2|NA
CASSFRARRTTYSYEQYF
TGTGCCAGCAGCTTCCGGGCCCGACGGACTACGTACTCCTACGAGCAGTACTTC
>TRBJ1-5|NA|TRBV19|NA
CASSSQRGNNQPQHF
TGTGCCAGTAGTTCACAAAGAGGGAACAATCAGCCCCAGCATTTT
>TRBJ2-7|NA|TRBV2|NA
CASSETGSPYEQYF
TGTGCCAGCAGTGAAACAGGGTCTCCCTACGAGCAGTACTTC
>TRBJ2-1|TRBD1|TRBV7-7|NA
CASSLGGNHNEQFF
TGTGCTAGCAGCTTAGGGGGCAACCACAATGAGCAGTTCTTC
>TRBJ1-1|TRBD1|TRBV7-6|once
CASSLAGQRLGTEAFF
TGTGCCAGCAGCTTAGCGGGACAGAGACTAGGTACTGAAGCTTTCTTT
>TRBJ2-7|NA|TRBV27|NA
CASSPTGLGYEQYF
TGTGCCAGCAGTCCCACAGGGCTCGGCTACGAGCAGTACTTC
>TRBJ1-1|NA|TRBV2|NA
CASSEFFDGSGTEAFF
TGTGCCAGCAGTGAATTTTTTGACGGCTCGGGGACTGAAGCTTTCTTT
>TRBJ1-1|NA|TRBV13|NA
CASSATGNTEAFF
TGTGCCAGCAGCGCGACAGGGAACACTGAAGCTTTCTTT
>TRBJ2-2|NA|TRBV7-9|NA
CASSLGSGTGELFF
TGTGCCAGCAGCTTAGGTTCGGGTACCGGGGAGCTGTTTTTT
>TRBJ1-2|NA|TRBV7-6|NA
CASSANEESYGYTF
TGTGCCAGCAGCGCTAACGAGGAGTCCTATGGCTACACCTTC
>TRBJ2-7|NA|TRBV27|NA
CASSFEAETYEQYF
TGTGCCAGCAGTTTCGAAGCGGAAACCTACGAGCAGTACTTC
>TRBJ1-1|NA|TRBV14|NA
CASSQVFEAFF
TGTGCCAGCAGCCAAGTCTTTGAAGCTTTCTTT
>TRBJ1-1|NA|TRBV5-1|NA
CASSVGSTEAFF
TGCGCCAGCAGCGTCGGGAGCACTGAAGCTTTCTTT